The 21 T cell receptor beta chains below all came from one sample that was sequenced in a study of vaccination effects on CD4 cells after COVID-19. Their antigens are not known. The repertoire was sequenced with immunoSEQ multiplex PCR; TCRdb's copy has only in-frame clones and lacks some. The sample has under 65,000 clones, over 75% seen once. CD4+ T cells specific for antigen were expanded with viral peptide pools by the ViraFEST assay before sequencing. Following a roughly eleven-day culture, CD4+ T cells were purified. Sequences were derived from CD4+ T cells from PBMCs cultured with HCoV-229E spike peptides, sampled before COVID-19 vaccination. These receptors came from a human donor who received a COVID-19 vaccine.

This clone was counted a few times. V and J are TRBV9 and TRBJ1-6, with D maybe TRBD1 (6 bases). With 3 bases removed from V and 9 bases from J, the gap between germline ends came to 10 bases. The CDR3 has 13 residues. Germline lookup yields CDR1 SGDLS and CDR2 YYNGEE. CDR3 nucleotides: TGTGCCAGCAGCGCAACAGGGTCTTCACCCCTCCACTTT. This translates into CASSATGSSPLHF.

The chain is built from TRBV7-8 and TRBJ2-3, with TRBD1 matching 9 bases. The CDR3 has 15 residues. V gave up 5 bases and J gave up 5 bases; unmatched junction bases: 8. CDR1 is SGHVS, CDR2 FQNEAQ, per germline. As DNA, the CDR3 is TGTGCCAGCAGCACACGGACAGGGGTGGAAGATACGCAGTATTTT. Its translation is CASSTRTGVEDTQYF.

This chain connects TRBV5-1 to TRBJ2-5, with no clear D. CDR3 length equals 15 residues. The ends were cut back, 0 bases at V and 1 base at J, with 10 bases in the middle. The germline V gene encodes CDR1 SGHRS and CDR2 YFSETQ. CDR3 residues: CASSLVAASQETQYF. Here the CDR3 DNA reads TGCGCCAGCAGCTTGGTGGCAGCCTCCCAAGAGACCCAGTACTTC.

The chain combines TRBV7-2 with TRBJ2-5; D may be TRBD2 (7 bases). The ends were cut back, 8 bases at V and 4 bases at J, with 20 bases in the middle. CDR3 length equals 15 residues. The germline gives CDR1 SGHTA, CDR2 FQGNSA. CDR3: CASAFNGGAGETQYF. CDR3 DNA: TGTGCCAGCGCTTTTAATGGGGGGGCAGGAGAGACCCAGTACTTC.

This clone came up once. This chain connects TRBV3-1 (or the pseudogene TRBV3-2) to TRBJ1-4, with 7 bases identical to TRBD1. Germline-derived CDR1 and CDR2 are LGHDT and YNNKEL (reference sequence). Unmatched junction bases numbered 6, after V lost 3 bases and J lost 5 bases. The CDR3 runs to 15 residues. The DNA for the CDR3 is TGTGCCAGCAGCCAGACCGGGACAGAAAATGAAAAACTGTTTTTT. Protein: CASSQTGTENEKLFF.

V and J are TRBV10-3 and TRBJ2-5; 8 bases fit TRBD1. The CDR3 runs to 15 residues. CDR1 and CDR2 (germline): ENHRY, SYGVKD. Trimming at V came to 4 bases and at J to 0 bases, leaving 4 bases not matched to a gene. CDR3 region: CAISVAGQDQETQYF. CDR3 DNA: TGTGCCATCAGTGTTGCGGGACAGGACCAAGAGACCCAGTACTTC.

This clone appeared a few times. This sequence joins TRBV5-6 and TRBJ2-1, with a tentative D call TRBD2 (6 bases). CDR3 length equals 14 residues. Between the trimmed V and J ends, which lost 6 bases and 8 bases, there was a span of 18 bases. In germline, CDR1 is SGHDT, CDR2 YYEEEE. The CDR3 region is CASTTDRGYDEQFF. In DNA, the CDR3 is TGTGCCAGCACCACCGACCGGGGGTATGATGAGCAGTTCTTC.

As DNA, the CDR3 is TGTGCCTCCAAACGGGGACCTGATAATTCACCCCTCCACTTT. This sequence encodes CASKRGPDNSPLHF. The genes are TRBV30 and TRBJ1-6, with a weak D call TRBD1 (5 bases). V was cut by 7 bases and J by 5 bases, with 15 bases left in between. Per the germline V gene, CDR1 is GTSNPN and CDR2 is SVGIG (reference sequence). This CDR3 contains 14 residues.

The rearrangement links TRBV5-1 to TRBJ2-6; no clear D. V lost 5 bases and J lost 0, with 9 bases in between. Germline CDR1 and CDR2: SGHRS and YFSETQ. CDR3 length: 15 residues. As DNA, the CDR3 is TGCGCCAGCAGAGTAATCATCTCTGGGGCCAACGTCCTGACTTTC. Protein sequence: CASRVIISGANVLTF.

This chain connects TRBV10-2 to TRBJ2-6; D unresolved. Germline values: CDR1 WSHSY, CDR2 SAAADI. Between the trimmed V and J ends, which lost 6 bases and 2 bases, there was a span of 8 bases. This CDR3 region has 14 residues. Written as DNA, the CDR3 is TGCGCCAGCAGAGATGGGACTGGGGCCAACGTCCTGACTTTC. Amino acids: CASRDGTGANVLTF.

The chain employs TRBV2 and TRBJ1-5, with 7 bases that match TRBD1. Losses at the gene ends were 5 bases for V and 1 base for J; bases not matched to a gene: 5. CDR1 is SNHLY, CDR2 FYNNEI, per germline. The CDR3 runs 15 residues. The CDR3 reads CASSFSTGSNQPQHF. CDR3 bases: TGTGCCAGCAGTTTCTCGACAGGGAGCAATCAGCCCCAGCATTTT.

V gene TRBV6-5 combines with J gene TRBJ1-1, with D perhaps TRBD1 (5 bases). Between the trimmed V and J ends, which lost 2 bases and 4 bases, there was a span of 8 bases. The CDR3 runs to 13 residues. CDR1 and CDR2 (germline): MNHEY, SVGAGI. CDR3 coding DNA: TGTGCCAGCAGTTACCAGGGTATCACTGAAGCTTTCTTT. Residues: CASSYQGITEAFF.

This chain uses TRBV3-1 (or the pseudogene TRBV3-2) with TRBJ2-5, with a weak D call TRBD2 (6 bases). CDR1 and CDR2 from the germline V gene are LGHDT and YNNKEL (reference sequence). The CDR3 covers 13 residues. The ends were cut back, 2 bases at V and 5 bases at J, with 9 bases in the middle. The CDR3, as DNA: TGTGCCAGCAGCCAAAGGGCGGGGGAGACCCAGTACTTC. Translated, it gives CASSQRAGETQYF.

This sequence joins TRBV5-4 and TRBJ2-3, with D perhaps given as TRBD1 or TRBD2 (5 bases each). The V and J ends lost 3 bases and 0 bases respectively, with 5 bases between them. Germline V CDR1 and CDR2: SGHNT, YYREEE (reference sequence). CDR3 length: 13 amino acids. CDR3 residues: CASSWDSTDTQYF. The CDR3 DNA is TGTGCCAGCAGCTGGGACAGCACAGATACGCAGTATTTT. Together with reference TRBV5-4 and TRBJ2-3, the CDR3 gives the full variable domain: ETGVTQSPTHLIKTRGQQVTLRCSSQSGHNTVSWYQQALGQGPQFIFQYYREEENGRGNFPPRFSGLQFPNYSSELNVNALELDDSALYLCASSWDSTDTQYFGPGTRLTVL.

The chain couples TRBV3-1 (or the pseudogene TRBV3-2) to TRBJ2-5, with TRBD2 matching over 12 bases. This CDR3 is 18 amino acids long. The V segment lost 0 bases and the J segment 2 bases; nucleotides outside the gene matches: 7. Germline CDR1 LGHDT, CDR2 YNNKEL (reference sequence). CDR3 residues: CASSQELLLAGGQETQYF. DNA for the CDR3: TGTGCCAGCAGCCAAGAACTCCTACTAGCGGGAGGACAAGAGACCCAGTACTTC.

The rearrangement links TRBV24-1 to TRBJ2-1; TRBD1 is a possible D gene (7 bases). This CDR3 spans 17 amino acids. Germline CDR1 is KGHDR and CDR2 is SFDVKD. V was trimmed by 2 bases and J by 2 bases, leaving 15 bases between them. This CDR3 reads CATSDSQGGLTYNEQFF. CDR3 DNA sequence: TGTGCCACCAGTGATTCTCAGGGGGGACTCACCTACAATGAGCAGTTCTTC.

Details on this clone: Other DNA sequences in the sample encode the same CDR3. The DNA of the CDR3 is TGTGCCAGCAGTGGGAACTACGAGCAGTACGTC. Protein sequence: CASSGNYEQYV. The chain combines TRBV6-2 or TRBV6-3 with TRBJ2-7, with no clear D. Trimming cost V 5 bases and J 3 bases, with 5 bases left between them. Germline V gene lookup returns CDR1 MNHEY and CDR2 SVGEGT. This CDR3 spans 11 amino acids.

The V call is TRBV19, the J call TRBJ2-2; D not resolved. Germline V gene lookup returns CDR1 LNHDA and CDR2 SQIVND (reference sequence). V gave up 2 bases and J gave up 4 bases, with 8 bases separating them. The CDR3 length is 14 residues. The CDR3 protein is CASSIRPITGELFF. CDR3 coding DNA: TGTGCCAGTAGTATAAGGCCGATCACCGGGGAGCTGTTTTTT.

The CDR3 sequence is CASSIRVTGGELFF. CDR3 sequence (DNA): TGTGCCAGTAGTATAAGGGTCACGGGCGGGGAGCTGTTTTTT. This rearrangement joins TRBV19 to TRBJ2-2; unclear D gene. The CDR3 is 14 residues long. V was cut by 2 bases and J by 7 bases, with 11 bases left in between. Germline lookup yields CDR1 LNHDA and CDR2 SQIVND (reference sequence).

As DNA, the CDR3 is TGTGCCAGCAGGAGGCAGACTAATGAAAAACTGTTTTTT. This codes for CASRRQTNEKLFF. The gene calls are TRBV7-9 and TRBJ1-4, with D uncertain. The V and J ends lost 6 bases and 2 bases respectively, with 7 bases between them. Germline-derived CDR1 and CDR2 are SEHNR and FQNEAQ (reference sequence). This CDR3 has 13 amino acids.

The V call is TRBV20-1, the J call TRBJ2-1, with 8 bases lining up with TRBD1. CDR1 is DFQATT, CDR2 SNEGSKA, per germline (reference sequence). The CDR3 covers 11 residues. The trim removed 6 bases at V and 8 bases at J, leaving 3 bases unmatched. The CDR3 loop reads CSAFRGHEQFF. Written as DNA, the CDR3 is TGCAGTGCATTCAGGGGGCATGAGCAGTTCTTC.